These T cell receptor beta chains were read from a single sample in a study of T cells in Graves' hyperthyroidism and ophthalmopathy. Each CDR3 protein gets one entry after TCRdb re-called the multiplex PCR reads with MiXCR. Among approximately 530,000 distinct CDR3 sequences, about a sixth were seen once, and the ten largest hold 18%. The sequenced sample was blood. The source is a woman between 18 and 29 years old with Graves' hyperthyroidism. Each CDR3 is given with its conserved first and last residue. A D gene is named only where the DNA matches it firmly. Size tells how often a clone was seen (once, few, many) or the class of an expanded clone, and some rows leave it out.

d_call clone_size j_call v_call cdr3_aa cdr3_nt
TRBD2 many TRBJ2-1 TRBV2 CASSAQRLAGGDEQFF TGTGCCAGCAGTGCCCAGCGGCTAGCGGGAGGGGATGAGCAGTTCTTC
. many TRBJ1-1 TRBV6-1 CASSYQGRDTEAFF TGTGCCAGCAGTTATCAGGGTAGAGACACTGAAGCTTTCTTT
. few TRBJ1-5 TRBV6-5 CASSYGAGKGQYNQPQHF TGTGCCAGCAGTTACGGGGCCGGGAAGGGGCAATACAATCAGCCCCAGCATTTT
TRBD1 . TRBJ2-3 TRBV5-6 CASSDVPGQGTDTQYF TGTGCCAGCAGCGATGTCCCGGGACAGGGGACAGATACGCAGTATTTT
TRBD2 few TRBJ2-1 TRBV6-1 CASREAGGRPNEQFF TGTGCCAGCAGAGAAGCGGGGGGGAGGCCCAATGAGCAGTTCTTC
. . TRBJ2-1 TRBV5-5 CASSLEYRNNEQFF TGTGCCAGCAGCTTGGAGTATCGGAACAATGAGCAGTTCTTC
TRBD1 . TRBJ1-5 TRBV27 CASSTTGGPNQPQHF TGTGCCAGCAGTACGACAGGGGGCCCCAATCAGCCCCAGCATTTT
TRBD1 many TRBJ2-7 TRBV2 CASRVPGGGDEQYF TGTGCCAGCAGGGTACCAGGGGGCGGCGACGAGCAGTACTTC
. many TRBJ1-2 TRBV7-2 CASSLVTYGYTF TGTGCCAGCAGCTTAGTTACCTATGGCTACACCTTC
. many TRBJ1-4 TRBV6-1 CASRLAKDFDEKLFF TGTGCCAGCAGGTTGGCCAAGGACTTCGATGAAAAACTGTTTTTT
. few TRBJ2-5 TRBV14 CASSHAQFEETQYF TGTGCCAGCAGCCATGCGCAGTTTGAGGAGACCCAGTACTTC
TRBD1 . TRBJ2-1 TRBV9 CASSVKTGNYNEQFF TGTGCCAGCAGCGTAAAGACAGGGAACTACAATGAGCAGTTCTTC
TRBD2 few TRBJ2-1 TRBV10-2 CASGGGLAGRNEQFF TGCGCCAGCGGCGGGGGACTAGCGGGAAGAAATGAGCAGTTCTTC
TRBD2 many TRBJ2-1 TRBV7-9 CASSPTSGVSYNEQFF TGTGCCAGCAGCCCGACTAGCGGGGTCTCCTACAATGAGCAGTTCTTC
. few TRBJ2-7 TRBV12-5 CASGQTQGRGYSYEQYF TGTGCTAGTGGTCAAACACAGGGAAGGGGGTACTCCTACGAGCAGTACTTC
. many TRBJ1-2 TRBV20-1 CSARVMGIGYTF TGCAGTGCTAGAGTCATGGGAATTGGCTACACCTTC
TRBD1 many TRBJ2-7 TRBV2 CASNRDSTYEQYF TGTGCCAGCAATAGGGACAGTACCTACGAGCAGTACTTC
. few TRBJ2-2 TRBV6-1 CASSSTSWVAGELFF TGTGCCAGCAGCAGCACTAGCTGGGTTGCCGGGGAGCTGTTTTTT
. . TRBJ1-5 TRBV4-1 CASSLNGRNQPQHF TGCGCCAGCAGCCTCAACGGGAGAAATCAGCCCCAGCATTTT
. . TRBJ1-1 TRBV29-1 CSVERREGGSPEAFF TGCAGCGTTGAGCGGAGGGAGGGGGGATCCCCTGAAGCTTTCTTT
. . TRBJ1-2 TRBV29-1 CSVGVEFNYGYTF TGCAGCGTTGGCGTAGAGTTTAACTATGGCTACACCTTC
TRBD1 many TRBJ1-5 TRBV2 CASSPGTAPSQPQHF TGTGCCAGCAGTCCCGGGACAGCCCCCTCACAGCCCCAGCATTTT
. few TRBJ2-1 TRBV30 CAWSSSWDLRVGEQFF TGTGCCTGGAGCAGTTCTTGGGACCTACGGGTGGGTGAGCAGTTCTTC
. few TRBJ2-3 TRBV19 CASSTRHYTDTQYF TGTGCCAGTAGTACGCGGCATTACACAGATACGCAGTATTTT
. few TRBJ1-2 TRBV11-3 CASSLDPARGFYGYTF TGTGCCAGCAGCTTAGATCCGGCCAGGGGATTCTATGGCTACACCTTC
. few TRBJ1-5 TRBV6-2/TRBV6-3 CASSYSGKRGSNQPQHF TGTGCCAGCAGTTACTCGGGGAAACGGGGTAGCAATCAGCCCCAGCATTTT
. few TRBJ2-1 TRBV4-3 CASSQEFENEQFF TGCGCCAGCAGCCAAGAGTTCGAGAATGAGCAGTTCTTC
TRBD1 few TRBJ1-4 TRBV15 CATSRGDRENEKLFF TGTGCCACCAGCAGAGGGGACAGGGAAAATGAAAAACTGTTTTTT
TRBD1 many TRBJ1-5 TRBV20-1 CSATTGGNQPQHF TGCAGTGCCACTACAGGGGGCAATCAGCCCCAGCATTTT
TRBD2 few TRBJ2-1 TRBV6-2/TRBV6-3 CASRSTSVGLQFF TGTGCCAGCAGATCAACTAGCGTGGGTCTCCAGTTCTTC
. once TRBJ1-2 TRBV19 CASSIKGTYGYTF TGTGCCAGTAGTATCAAGGGGACCTATGGCTACACCTTC
TRBD2 few TRBJ2-2 TRBV11-2 CASRAGTSGYTGELFF TGTGCCAGCAGGGCCGGGACTAGCGGGTACACCGGGGAGCTGTTTTTT
. . TRBJ2-3 TRBV5-4 CASSQLDTQYF TGTGCCAGCAGCCAGCTAGATACGCAGTATTTT
TRBD1 . TRBJ1-1 TRBV28 CASSFGDRGAFF TGTGCCAGCAGTTTCGGGGACAGGGGGGCTTTCTTT
TRBD1 many TRBJ2-1 TRBV20-1 CSAMTGSNEQFF TGCAGTGCAATGACAGGGTCGAATGAGCAGTTCTTC
. . TRBJ1-1 TRBV18 CASSPTTGTEAFF TGTGCCAGCTCACCAACGACAGGCACTGAAGCTTTCTTT
TRBD1 many TRBJ2-3 TRBV27 CASSLMGQGGDTQYF TGTGCCAGCAGTTTAATGGGACAGGGGGGAGATACGCAGTATTTT
. . TRBJ2-2 TRBV14 CASSQFGRGLYTGELFF TGTGCCAGCAGCCAGTTTGGCAGGGGATTGTACACCGGGGAGCTGTTTTTT
. . TRBJ2-7 TRBV29-1 CSVEVPDLAYEQYF TGCAGCGTTGAAGTCCCCGACTTGGCCTACGAGCAGTACTTC
TRBD1 . TRBJ2-7 TRBV20-1 CSGKEGASYEQYF TGCAGTGGAAAAGAGGGGGCTTCCTACGAGCAGTACTTC
. many TRBJ1-1 TRBV7-9 CASSWTVGTEAFF TGTGCCAGCAGCTGGACAGTGGGCACTGAAGCTTTCTTT
. . TRBJ1-1 TRBV5-8 CASCEWGARSGAFF TGTGCCAGCTGCGAATGGGGGGCGCGGTCCGGAGCTTTCTTT
TRBD2 many TRBJ2-1 TRBV2 CASSETSGRWGEQFF TGTGCCAGCAGTGAGACTAGCGGGAGATGGGGTGAGCAGTTCTTC
. . TRBJ2-1 TRBV5-1 CASSVAEGSTYNEQFF TGCGCCAGCAGCGTGGCGGAGGGCTCGACCTACAATGAGCAGTTCTTC
TRBD1 . TRBJ2-5 TRBV2 CASRRGQGIWETQYF TGTGCCAGCCGACGGGGACAGGGGATTTGGGAGACCCAGTACTTC
TRBD2 many TRBJ2-5 TRBV27 CASSSSSGGETQYF TGTGCCAGCAGTTCGTCCAGCGGGGGAGAGACCCAGTACTTC
. once TRBJ2-3 TRBV5-6 CASSLLRPHTDTQYF TGTGCCAGCAGCCTATTACGCCCGCACACAGATACGCAGTATTTT
TRBD2 many TRBJ2-3 TRBV6-1 CASSERASGADTQYF TGTGCCAGCAGTGAACGGGCTAGCGGGGCGGATACGCAGTATTTT
TRBD2 . TRBJ2-1 TRBV2 CASSEPVAGENEQFF TGTGCCAGCAGTGAACCTGTAGCGGGGGAAAATGAGCAGTTCTTC
. many TRBJ2-3 TRBV6-1 CASRGGLAATDTQYF TGTGCCAGCAGGGGGGGGCTAGCGGCCACAGATACGCAGTATTTT
. many TRBJ2-7 TRBV7-2 CASSLDVQQQYF TGTGCCAGCAGCTTAGACGTCCAGCAGCAGTACTTC
. . TRBJ2-3 TRBV6-1 CAGNKGGETDTQYF TGTGCCGGTAATAAGGGCGGAGAAACAGATACGCAGTATTTT
TRBD1 few TRBJ2-2 TRBV20-1 CSAIGTGGNTGELFF TGCAGTGCTATCGGGACAGGGGGTAACACCGGGGAGCTGTTTTTT
. many TRBJ2-7 TRBV7-2 CASSLWGDAYEQYF TGTGCCAGCAGCTTATGGGGTGATGCCTACGAGCAGTACTTC
TRBD1 many TRBJ2-1 TRBV2 CASRGDRYNEQFF TGTGCCAGCAGGGGGGACAGGTACAATGAGCAGTTCTTC
. few TRBJ2-7 TRBV10-3 CAISEGTLTSYEQYF TGTGCCATCTCGGAAGGGACACTTACCTCCTACGAGCAGTACTTC
. . TRBJ1-4 TRBV5-1 CASSAQGVGEKLFF TGCGCCAGCAGCGCCCAGGGAGTAGGGGAAAAACTGTTTTTT
. . TRBJ2-7 TRBV4-1 CASSATGVIYEQYF TGCGCCAGCAGCGCGACCGGGGTAATCTACGAGCAGTACTTC
TRBD1 . TRBJ1-2 TRBV5-8 CASSWGQLEGYTF TGTGCCAGCAGCTGGGGACAGTTGGAGGGCTACACCTTC
. many TRBJ2-7 TRBV20-1 CSARAQGPYEQYF TGCAGTGCTAGAGCCCAGGGACCATACGAGCAGTACTTC